The entry below describes one TCR beta chain. Vbeta (60) and Jbeta (13) primers were used in the PCR. Only in-frame clones appear in the TCRdb table, and some are missing; sequencing was by immunoSEQ multiplex PCR. The profile shows some 140,000 clones, around 79% of them singletons. The data derive from a study of cytomegalovirus exposure and HLA in healthy donors. Germline-derived CDR1 and CDR2 are SGHKS and YYEKEE (reference sequence). V was trimmed by 4 bases and J by 4 bases, leaving 9 bases between them. This CDR3 has 13 residues. Sequencing was performed on PBMCs. This clonotype was sampled from a female donor in good health and CMV-seronegative. J is TRBJ1-5 and V is TRBV5-5, with D tentatively TRBD1 (5 bases). This CDR3 reads CASSAQVNQPQHF. The DNA for the CDR3 is TGTGCCAGCAGCGCACAGGTAAATCAGCCCCAGCATTTT.